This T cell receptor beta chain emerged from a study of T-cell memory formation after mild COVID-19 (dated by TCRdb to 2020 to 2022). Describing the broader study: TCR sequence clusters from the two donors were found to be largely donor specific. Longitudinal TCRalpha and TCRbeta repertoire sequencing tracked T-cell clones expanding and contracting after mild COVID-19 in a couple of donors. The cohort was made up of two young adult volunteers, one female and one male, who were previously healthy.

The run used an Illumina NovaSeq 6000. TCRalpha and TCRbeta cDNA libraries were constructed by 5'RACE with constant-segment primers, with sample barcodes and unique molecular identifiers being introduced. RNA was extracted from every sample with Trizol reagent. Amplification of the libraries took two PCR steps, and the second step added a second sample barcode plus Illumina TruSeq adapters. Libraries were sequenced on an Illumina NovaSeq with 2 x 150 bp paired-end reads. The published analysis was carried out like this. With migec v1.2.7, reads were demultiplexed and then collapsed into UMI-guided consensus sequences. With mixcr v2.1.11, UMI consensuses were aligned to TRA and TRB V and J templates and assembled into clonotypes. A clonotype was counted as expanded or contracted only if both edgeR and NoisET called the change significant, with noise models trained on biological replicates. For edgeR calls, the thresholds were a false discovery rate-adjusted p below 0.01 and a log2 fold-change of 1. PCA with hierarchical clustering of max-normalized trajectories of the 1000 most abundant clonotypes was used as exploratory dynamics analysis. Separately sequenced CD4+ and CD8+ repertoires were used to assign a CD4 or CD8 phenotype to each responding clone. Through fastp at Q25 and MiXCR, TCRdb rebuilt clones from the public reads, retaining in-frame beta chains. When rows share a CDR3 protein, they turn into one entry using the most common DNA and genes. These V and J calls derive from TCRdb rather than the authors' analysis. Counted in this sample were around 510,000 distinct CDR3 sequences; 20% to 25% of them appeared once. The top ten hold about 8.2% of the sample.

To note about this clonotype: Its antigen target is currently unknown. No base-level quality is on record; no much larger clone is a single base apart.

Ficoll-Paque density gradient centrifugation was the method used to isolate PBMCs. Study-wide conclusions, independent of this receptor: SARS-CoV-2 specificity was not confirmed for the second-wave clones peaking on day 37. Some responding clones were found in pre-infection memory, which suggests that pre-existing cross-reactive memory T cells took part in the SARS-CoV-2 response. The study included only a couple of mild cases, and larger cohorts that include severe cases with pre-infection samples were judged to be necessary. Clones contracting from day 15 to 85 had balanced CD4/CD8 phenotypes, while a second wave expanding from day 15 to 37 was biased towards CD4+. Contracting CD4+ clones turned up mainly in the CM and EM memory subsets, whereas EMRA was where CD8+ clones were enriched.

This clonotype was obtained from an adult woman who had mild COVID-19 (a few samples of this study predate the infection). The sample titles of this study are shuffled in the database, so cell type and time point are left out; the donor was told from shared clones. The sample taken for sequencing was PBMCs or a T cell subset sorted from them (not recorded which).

The nucleotide sequence is given as TGTGCCAGCAGCCAAGATTTAGATAGCTCCTACGAGCAGTACTTC. Protein translation: CASSQDLDSSYEQYF. The receptor chain draws on TRBV4-2 and TRBJ2-7; no confident D gene assignment can be made. The germline V gene specifies LGHNA as CDR1 and YNFKEQ as CDR2. The CDR3 has 15 amino acids, counting the end cysteine and phenylalanine. The read is trimmed to its CDR3 DNA, 45 bases read in frame from base 1. V drops 0 bases and J drops 0 bases, leaving 9 bases in between.